These 9 T cell receptor beta chains share one sample of origin, sequenced in a study of blood T cell repertoires in COVID-19. Here immunoSEQ multiplex PCR was the method, and the copy in TCRdb shows in-frame clones only, minus some. Here the sample spans under 250,000 clones, about 82% being singletons. Sample: peripheral blood. The receptors stem from a man of 80 years or more with acute or convalescent COVID-19.

The chain carries TRBV28 and TRBJ1-5, with D possibly TRBD1 on 5 matching bases. This CDR3 has 14 residues. Trimming cost V 2 bases and J 5 bases, with 10 bases left between them. Germline V gene data show CDR1 as MDHEN and CDR2 as SYDVKM. CDR3 region: CASSLGAGYQPQHF. The CDR3 DNA follows: TGTGCCAGCAGTTTAGGGGCAGGGTATCAGCCCCAGCATTTT.

This chain uses TRBV5-1 with TRBJ1-2; D is possibly TRBD1 (6 bases). Trimming took off 6 bases at V and 6 bases at J, with 27 bases between the two ends. Germline V gene data show CDR1 as SGHRS and CDR2 as YFSETQ. The CDR3 covers 17 residues. The CDR3 bases are TGCGCCAGCACCTCCGGGCGGACCCTTCAGGGGAACCATGGCTACACCTTC. Translation: CASTSGRTLQGNHGYTF.

The rearrangement uses TRBV28 and TRBJ2-7, with 7 bases matching TRBD1. Germline V gene data show CDR1 as MDHEN and CDR2 as SYDVKM. With V trimmed by 6 bases and J by 0 bases, 8 bases remained unmatched. The CDR3 runs to 15 residues. The CDR3 bases are TGTGCCAGCAGAGGCTCGGCAGGGGGCTCCTACGAGCAGTACTTC. It encodes CASRGSAGGSYEQYF.

The chain recombines TRBV28 with TRBJ2-7, with 11 bases identical to TRBD2. Germline V lookup: CDR1 MDHEN, CDR2 SYDVKM. V was pared by 6 bases and J by 3 bases, with 7 bases of the junction left unmatched. The CDR3 loop spans 15 amino acids. CDR3 nucleotide sequence: TGTGCCAGCAGCCCCGCGGGACTAGCGGACTACGAGCAGTACTTC. Translated, it gives CASSPAGLADYEQYF.

The chain is built from TRBV7-9 and TRBJ1-1; 12 positions agree with TRBD1. The CDR3 runs 17 residues. V lost 5 bases, J lost 1 base, and 8 bases stayed unmatched. Germline lookup yields CDR1 SEHNR and CDR2 FQNEAQ (reference sequence). Written as DNA, the CDR3 is TGTGCCAGCAGCCCGGGGACAGGGGGCGGATCGAACACTGAAGCTTTCTTT. Protein sequence: CASSPGTGGGSNTEAFF.

V is TRBV15 and J is TRBJ1-3; 9 positions match TRBD1. Germline V lookup: CDR1 LNHNV, CDR2 YYDKDF (reference sequence). This CDR3 contains 17 residues. V lost 2 bases to trimming and J lost 3 bases; unmatched junction nucleotides: 8. The CDR3 protein is CATSRRRQGGLGNTIYF. In nucleotides, the CDR3 is TGTGCCACCAGCAGACGTAGACAGGGGGGACTTGGAAACACCATATATTTT.

A note on this clone: In the same sample, other DNA sequences code for this CDR3. The V call is TRBV3-1 (or the pseudogene TRBV3-2), the J call TRBJ2-7; 7 bases are shared with TRBD1. Germline CDR1 LGHDT, CDR2 YNNKEL (reference sequence). J was trimmed by 6 bases and V by 1 base; bases with no gene match: 3. This CDR3 has 13 amino acids. CDR3 bases: TGTGCCAGCAGCCAAGGACAGGGCGGCGAGCAGTACTTC. It encodes CASSQGQGGEQYF.

The V call is TRBV29-1, the J call TRBJ2-7; TRBD1 agrees at 9 bases. Losses at the gene ends were 7 bases for V and 3 bases for J; bases not matched to a gene: 4. Per the germline V gene, CDR1 is SQVTM and CDR2 is ANQGSEA. This CDR3 is built from 12 residues. CDR3 loop: CSARQGVYEQYF. CDR3 sequence (DNA): TGCAGCGCCAGACAGGGGGTCTACGAGCAGTACTTC.

The rearrangement uses TRBV5-1 and TRBJ2-1; TRBD2 matches at 10 bases. The CDR3 is 17 residues long. CDR1 and CDR2 from the germline V gene are SGHRS and YFSETQ. V shed 1 base and J 10 bases; nucleotides not matched to a gene: 14. This chain's CDR3 is CASSLRASGSGGLEQFF. The DNA for the CDR3 is TGCGCCAGCAGCTTGCGGGCTAGCGGGAGCGGGGGATTAGAGCAGTTCTTC.